This TCR beta chain was identified during a study of blood T cell repertoires in COVID-19. Sequencing used immunoSEQ multiplex PCR; TCRdb keeps in-frame clones, though not all of them. The sample carries under 300,000 clones, around 90% recorded once. The clonotype originates from a woman aged 55-69 years with COVID-19, enrolled during active disease. Sample: peripheral blood.

The CDR3 DNA reads TGTGCCAGCAGCCCACTAGCGGGGTACGAGCAGTACTTC. Protein product: CASSPLAGYEQYF. V gene TRBV11-1 combines with J gene TRBJ2-7; TRBD2 matches at 10 bases. V trimming: 5 bases; J trimming: 4 bases; junction bases outside the gene matches: 2. The CDR3 is made up of 13 amino acids. Germline-derived CDR1 and CDR2 are SGHAT and FQDESV (reference sequence).